These 27 T cell receptor beta chains originate from one sample sequenced in a study of shared clonotypes between healthy human individuals. TCRdb's copy holds only in-frame clones and misses some; the assay was immunoSEQ multiplex PCR. The table records about 980,000 clones, around three quarters of them present only once. Source material: memory CD4+ T cells sorted from blood. Subset specified: CD45RA-negative fraction. The source of these receptors is a man in his late teens or twenties in good health.

The J gene is TRBJ1-1, the V gene TRBV30; D ambiguous. Germline CDR1 is GTSNPN and CDR2 is SVGIG (reference sequence). The CDR3 sequence is 11 residues long. V was trimmed by 5 bases and J by 2 bases, leaving 6 bases between them. For the CDR3, the DNA is TGTGCCTGGGGCGCTAACACTGAAGCTTTCTTT. Protein sequence: CAWGANTEAFF.

Turning to this clone: One junction end does not reproduce the germline sequence, and a read error may be involved. The J gene is TRBJ2-3, the V gene TRBV10-2, with 9 bases fitting TRBD2. Germline CDR1 and CDR2: WSHSY and SAAADI. The CDR3 covers 15 residues. DNA of the CDR3: TGCGCCAGCAGTGAAACCGGGACTAGCATAGATACGCAGTATTTT. Translating gives CASSETGTSIDTQYF.

The rearrangement joins TRBV6-1 to TRBJ1-1; D perhaps matches TRBD1 (5 bases). The germline V gene has CDR1 MNHNS and CDR2 SASEGT. V lost 2 bases to trimming and J lost 4 bases, with 8 bases between them. The CDR3 covers 13 residues. The CDR3 sequence: CASSERGSTEAFF. CDR3 nucleotides: TGTGCCAGCAGTGAACGGGGGAGCACTGAAGCTTTCTTT.

V is TRBV5-1 and J is TRBJ1-1; no reliable D call. V lost 0 bases to trimming and J lost 0 bases, with 9 bases between them. This CDR3 is built from 15 residues. Germline V gene data show CDR1 as SGHRS and CDR2 as YFSETQ. The CDR3 DNA is TGCGCCAGCAGCTTGGAGCGGCAGGTGAACACTGAAGCTTTCTTT. As protein: CASSLERQVNTEAFF.

This clone was seen a few times. The same CDR3 can be traced to other DNA sequences in this sample. The V gene is TRBV7-9, the J gene TRBJ1-2, with a possible D match to TRBD1 (5 bases). V was pared by 1 base and J by 4 bases, with 10 bases between. Germline CDR1 is SEHNR and CDR2 is FQNEAQ (reference sequence). The CDR3 loop spans 14 amino acids. The DNA of the CDR3 is TGTGCCAGCAGCTTAGGGCAGGGTAGCTATGGCTACACCTTC. Its translation is CASSLGQGSYGYTF.

The V and J genes are TRBV9 and TRBJ1-2; D not certain. Per the germline V gene, CDR1 is SGDLS and CDR2 is YYNGEE. With 3 bases removed from V and 2 bases from J, the gap between germline ends came to 11 bases. This CDR3 is 14 amino acids long. CDR3 nucleotides: TGTGCCAGCAGCGCAGAACCTGTCAACTATGGCTACACCTTC. Amino acids: CASSAEPVNYGYTF.

This rearrangement joins TRBV7-2 to TRBJ2-3; D call uncertain. The CDR3 runs 13 residues. Germline V gene sequence: CDR1 SGHTA, CDR2 FQGNSA. The ends were cut back, 5 bases at V and 4 bases at J, with 10 bases in the middle. CDR3 nucleotide sequence: TGTGCCAGCAGCCTCCAAAGCGCAGATACGCAGTATTTT. Translated, it gives CASSLQSADTQYF.

This clone was seen only once. The CDR3 DNA sequence: TGTGCCAGCAGTTTCTCGGGACAGAGCACAGATACGCAGTATTTT. It encodes CASSFSGQSTDTQYF. V usage is TRBV27 and J usage is TRBJ2-3; TRBD1 agrees at 7 bases. In germline, CDR1 is MNHEY, CDR2 SMNVEV (reference sequence). V dropped 3 bases and J dropped 0; count of bases not matched to a gene: 3. The CDR3 is 15 amino acids.

The rearrangement joins TRBV5-6 to TRBJ2-5; 15 nucleotides align to TRBD2. The J segment lost 0 bases and the V segment lost 4 bases, leaving 4 bases of the junction unmatched. The germline V gene has CDR1 SGHDT and CDR2 YYEEEE. The CDR3 loop spans 17 amino acids. The CDR3 nucleotides are TGTGCCAGCAGCCGGACTAGCGGGGGGGCCCACCAAGAGACCCAGTACTTC. It is translated as CASSRTSGGAHQETQYF.

This clone was recorded once. The chain couples TRBV7-2 to TRBJ2-2; D ambiguous. The V end was cut by 6 bases, the J end by 2 bases, with 7 bases between. This CDR3 is 13 amino acids long. Germline assignment: CDR1 SGHTA and CDR2 FQGNSA. CDR3 in amino acids: CASRPDNTGELFF. The CDR3 bases are TGTGCCAGCAGACCTGACAACACCGGGGAGCTGTTTTTT. Full variable domain (rest looked up from reference TRBV7-2 and TRBJ2-2): GAGVSQSPSNKVTEKGKDVELRCDPISGHTALYWYRQSLGQGLEFLIYFQGNSAPDKSGLPSDRFSAERTGGSVSTLTIQRTQQEDSAVYLCASRPDNTGELFFGEGSRLTVL.

The rearrangement links TRBV27 to TRBJ1-1; 7 bases match TRBD1. Trimming removed 6 bases from V and 0 bases from J; junction bases left unmatched: 7. CDR1 is MNHEY and CDR2 is SMNVEV in the germline V gene (reference sequence). The CDR3 has 15 amino acids. The chain's CDR3 is CASRPTGTVNTEAFF. The CDR3 DNA follows: TGTGCCAGCAGGCCCACCGGGACAGTGAACACTGAAGCTTTCTTT.

This clone was counted only a few times. This chain joins TRBV10-2 and TRBJ1-1; D gene ambiguous. With 5 bases removed from V and 5 bases from J, the gap between germline ends came to 12 bases. The CDR3 runs to 13 residues. Germline CDR1 is WSHSY and CDR2 is SAAADI. The CDR3 protein is CASSPSEWTEAFF. The CDR3 nucleotides read TGCGCCAGCAGTCCTTCGGAGTGGACTGAAGCTTTCTTT.

This clone came up a few times. The chain has TRBV6-1 and TRBJ2-1; D perhaps matches TRBD1 (5 bases). Germline CDR1 reads MNHNS; CDR2 reads SASEGT. V was clipped by 2 bases and J by 5 bases, with 13 bases between them. This CDR3 has 15 amino acids. CDR3 DNA: TGTGCCAGCAGTGAAAGGGGCGTCCTGAACAATGAGCAGTTCTTC. Translated: CASSERGVLNNEQFF.

This clone was recorded once. J is TRBJ2-3 and V is TRBV7-2; D ambiguous. The CDR3 totals 12 residues. Per germline, CDR1 SGHTA and CDR2 FQGNSA. V dropped 5 bases and J dropped 9 bases, with 12 bases sitting between them. This CDR3 reads CASSDSWSTQYF. The CDR3 nucleotides are TGTGCCAGCAGCGATAGCTGGTCCACGCAGTATTTT. The whole variable domain, remainder taken from reference TRBV7-2 and TRBJ2-3, is GAGVSQSPSNKVTEKGKDVELRCDPISGHTALYWYRQSLGQGLEFLIYFQGNSAPDKSGLPSDRFSAERTGGSVSTLTIQRTQQEDSAVYLCASSDSWSTQYFGPGTRLTVL.

This clone was seen a single time. The rearrangement joins TRBV4-2 to TRBJ1-1; D is unresolved. Between the trimmed V and J ends, which lost 3 bases and 3 bases, there was a span of 8 bases. Germline CDR1 reads LGHNA; CDR2 reads YNFKEQ. CDR3 length: 13 residues. The CDR3: CASSHVLDTEAFF. The CDR3, as DNA: TGTGCCAGCAGCCATGTTCTGGACACTGAAGCTTTCTTT.

There are a few counts of this clone. The genes are TRBV6-5 and TRBJ2-5, with D unresolved. The germline V gene encodes CDR1 MNHEY and CDR2 SVGAGI. V lost 0 bases and J lost 5, with 7 bases in between. This CDR3 is 13 amino acids long. The CDR3 DNA sequence: TGTGCCAGCAGTTACTCGAGATTCGAGACCCAGTACTTC. It codes for CASSYSRFETQYF.

The table lists this clone with a few counts. V usage is TRBV12-5 and J usage is TRBJ2-2; D gene unclear. Germline CDR1 LGHNT, CDR2 FRNRAP. This CDR3 is 16 amino acids long. Trimming stripped 2 bases from V and 2 bases from J, with 12 bases between. CDR3 sequence reads: CASGLLVTYNTGELFF. CDR3 DNA: TGTGCTAGTGGTTTGTTAGTGACTTATAACACCGGGGAGCTGTTTTTT.

This clone was counted once. The same CDR3 is also encoded by other DNA sequences in this sample. This rearrangement joins TRBV7-2 to TRBJ2-7; D is unresolved. The CDR3 is 14 residues long. V lost 1 base, J lost 0 bases, and 7 bases lay in between. Germline-derived CDR1 and CDR2 are SGHTA and FQGNSA. CDR3 sequence (DNA): TGTGCCAGCAGCTTAGTGGGTAGCTCCTACGAGCAGTACTTC. Translating gives CASSLVGSSYEQYF.

This clone was counted at least ten times. J is TRBJ1-2 and V is TRBV21-1; TRBD1 is the table's D call, not checked against the DNA. TRBV21-1 is an annotated pseudogene. The CDR3 sequence is 17 residues long. For the CDR3, the DNA is TGTGCCAGCAGCAAAGGTAAATGGGTCAGGTTTAACTATGGCTACACCTTC. It codes for CASSKGKWVRFNYGYTF.

The genes are TRBV30 and TRBJ2-5; the D gene could be TRBD1 or TRBD2 (5 bases each). Germline V lookup: CDR1 GTSNPN, CDR2 SVGIG (reference sequence). This CDR3 comprises 13 residues. Trimming stripped 4 bases from V and 5 bases from J, with 14 bases between. This CDR3 is CAWKGRVWETQYF. CDR3 sequence (DNA): TGTGCCTGGAAGGGGAGAGTCTGGGAGACCCAGTACTTC.

This clone has just a few counts. The V call is TRBV27, the J call TRBJ2-1; 10 bases agree with TRBD2. J was trimmed by 2 bases and V by 2 bases; bases with no gene match: 6. CDR1 is MNHEY, CDR2 SMNVEV, per germline (reference sequence). The CDR3 loop spans 17 amino acids. The CDR3: CASSLGASGGAYNEQFF. CDR3 bases: TGTGCCAGCAGTTTAGGCGCTAGCGGGGGTGCCTACAATGAGCAGTTCTTC.

This chain connects TRBV2 to TRBJ2-5; 10 nucleotides match TRBD2. CDR3 length equals 15 residues. The junction had 6 bases not matched to a gene; V was cut back by 7 bases and J by 1 base. Germline V gene data show CDR1 as SNHLY and CDR2 as FYNNEI. CDR3 amino acids: CASKTGLAIQETQYF. CDR3 nucleotide sequence: TGTGCCAGCAAAACGGGACTAGCGATCCAAGAGACCCAGTACTTC.

The chain links TRBV13 to TRBJ2-7, with 8 bases aligning to TRBD1. After removal of 5 bases from V and 6 bases from J, the junction contained 12 bases not matched to a gene. CDR3 length equals 15 residues. The germline CDR1 and CDR2 sequences are PRHDT and FYEKMQ (reference sequence). The CDR3 is CASSITLDRVSEQYF. The CDR3 nucleotides read TGTGCCAGCAGCATAACGTTGGACAGGGTATCCGAGCAGTACTTC. Together with reference TRBV13 and TRBJ2-7, the CDR3 gives the full variable domain: AAGVIQSPRHLIKEKRETATLKCYPIPRHDTVYWYQQGPGQDPQFLISFYEKMQSDKGSIPDRFSAQQFSDYHSELNMSSLELGDSALYFCASSITLDRVSEQYFGPGTRLTVT.

This clone has only a few counts. V usage is TRBV5-4 and J usage is TRBJ2-7; D possibly uses TRBD1 or TRBD2 (5 bases each). The CDR3 has 15 residues. Per germline, CDR1 SGHNT and CDR2 YYREEE (reference sequence). V lost 4 bases and J 0 bases, leaving 14 bases between the germline ends. CDR3 sequence (DNA): TGTGCCAGCAGCCCAACCGGGACCGGCTCCTACGAGCAGTACTTC. This sequence encodes CASSPTGTGSYEQYF.

V gene TRBV19 combines with J gene TRBJ1-1; D is perhaps TRBD1 (5 bases). This CDR3 has 14 amino acids. Trimming left V 8 bases short and J 0 bases short, with 13 bases between. In germline, CDR1 is LNHDA, CDR2 SQIVND (reference sequence). The chain's CDR3 is CASGPTGVNTEAFF. CDR3 sequence (DNA): TGTGCCAGTGGCCCCACAGGTGTGAACACTGAAGCTTTCTTT.

V usage is TRBV5-8 and J usage is TRBJ1-5; TRBD1 matches 8 bases. Germline lookup yields CDR1 SGHTS and CDR2 YDEGEE. This CDR3 is 16 amino acids long. V dropped 4 bases and J dropped 1; count of bases not matched to a gene: 7. The CDR3 nucleotides are TGTGCCAGCAGCCTAGGACAGGGCGGGAGCAATCAGCCCCAGCATTTT. Translation: CASSLGQGGSNQPQHF.

This clone was seen once. The rearrangement joins TRBV29-1 to TRBJ2-5; 7 bases line up with TRBD1. This CDR3 spans 17 amino acids. V lost 6 bases and J lost 0; bases outside the gene matches: 16. Germline values: CDR1 SQVTM, CDR2 ANQGSEA. CDR3 amino acids: CSVHHRSTGQYQETQYF. CDR3 sequence (DNA): TGCAGCGTGCACCACCGATCGACAGGGCAGTACCAAGAGACCCAGTACTTC.